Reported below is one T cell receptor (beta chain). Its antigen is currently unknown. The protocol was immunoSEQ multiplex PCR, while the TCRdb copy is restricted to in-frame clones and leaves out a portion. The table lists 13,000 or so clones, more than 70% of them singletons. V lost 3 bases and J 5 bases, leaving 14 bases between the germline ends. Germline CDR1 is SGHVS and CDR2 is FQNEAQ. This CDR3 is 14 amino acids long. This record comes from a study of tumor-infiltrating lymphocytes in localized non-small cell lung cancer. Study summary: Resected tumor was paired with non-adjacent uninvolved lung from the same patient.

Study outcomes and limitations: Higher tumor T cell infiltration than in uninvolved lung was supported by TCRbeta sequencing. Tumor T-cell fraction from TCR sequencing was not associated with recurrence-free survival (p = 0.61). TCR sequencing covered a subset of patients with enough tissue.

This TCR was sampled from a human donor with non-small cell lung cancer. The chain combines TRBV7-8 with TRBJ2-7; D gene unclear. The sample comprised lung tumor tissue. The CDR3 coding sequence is TGTGCCAGCAGCTTGTCACAGACTGAGGACGAGCAGTACTTC. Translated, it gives CASSLSQTEDEQYF.